What follows describes a single T cell receptor (beta chain). Its antigen is unidentified. V was clipped by 6 bases and J by 1 base, with 14 bases between them. The CDR3 is made up of 15 amino acids. Germline CDR1 is SGHAT and CDR2 is FQNNGV. These data come from a study of cytomegalovirus exposure and HLA in healthy donors. Study information: About 180 million T cells yielded approximately 110 million unique TCR beta sequences in earlier analysis.

Findings and limits, study-wide: Previous analysis showed most TCR beta V segments were productive about 90% or about 30% of the time. Sequencing artifact likely explains a cluster of highly shared sequence variants.

It was with 60 Vbeta and 13 Jbeta primers that the PCR ran. Repertoires were generated with immunoSEQ multiplex PCR, while TCRdb's copy carries only in-frame clones and drops some. The sample consists of approximately 190,000 clones, around 90% of them appearing once. The TCR was taken from a boy aged 2 to 10 in good health and CMV-seronegative. The chain recombines TRBV11-2 with TRBJ2-3; no firm D call. The sample taken for sequencing was PBMCs. The CDR3 spells CASSPPGYRTDTQYF. The CDR3 nucleotides are TGTGCCAGCAGTCCCCCCGGGTACCGCACAGATACGCAGTATTTT.